This T cell receptor (beta chain) is drawn from a study of T-cell memory formation after mild COVID-19. Across the study: In these data, TCR clusters were largely donor specific.

This clonotype was counted many times. The antigen remains undetermined. This CDR3 has 15 residues. From germline, CDR1 is SEHNR and CDR2 FQNEAQ (reference sequence). V lost 5 bases to trimming and J lost 4 bases; unmatched junction nucleotides: 10. From 5'RACE with constant-segment primers came TCR alpha and TCR beta cDNA libraries that carried sample barcodes and UMIs. MiXCR was run by TCRdb on the 5' RACE reads, yielding one entry per CDR3 protein. The table includes about 540,000 distinct CDR3 sequences, about 20% detected once. Notes on the study in general: Balance between CD4 and CD8 was seen in clones contracting day 15 to 85, and a CD4+ lean was seen in later expanders.

Sequencing used PBMCs or a T cell subset sorted from them (not recorded which). The TCR sequence derives from an adult woman who had mild COVID-19 (a few samples of this study predate the infection). Cell type and time point are not known. The V call is TRBV7-9, the J call TRBJ2-5; TRBD1 aligns across 7 bases. CDR3 sequence reads: CASSPTGLFGETQYF. CDR3 sequence (DNA): TGTGCCAGCAGCCCGACAGGGTTGTTCGGAGAGACCCAGTACTTC.